Listed below are T cell receptor beta chains from one sample, sequenced in a study of T cell responses to AZD1222 COVID-19 vaccine. Sequenced by immunoSEQ multiplex PCR; TCRdb stores in-frame clones only, minus some. This table has some 140,000 clones, 90% to 95% appearing once. Material: peripheral blood, obtained 28 days after the second AZD1222 dose. These receptors all stem from an adult who received the AZD1222 COVID-19 vaccine. The CDR3 runs from the conserved cysteine through the conserved F or W. The D gene is left open where the match is weak. Where a row states a size, it is once, few, many or the class of an expanded clone; other rows omit it.

TRBD1	NA	TRBJ1-1	TRBV4-1	CASSPLGGGPTEAFF	TGCGCCAGCAGCCCCCTGGGAGGGGGCCCAACTGAAGCTTTCTTT
NA	few	TRBJ1-5	TRBV7-9	CASSFQGLQPQHF	TGTGCCAGCAGCTTTCAGGGTCTTCAGCCCCAGCATTTT
NA	NA	TRBJ1-3	TRBV7-2	CASSYRNSGNTIYF	TGTGCCAGCAGCTACCGAAACTCTGGAAACACCATATATTTT
NA	NA	TRBJ1-5	TRBV30	CAWSSGEDQPQHF	TGTGCCTGGAGCAGTGGTGAGGATCAGCCCCAGCATTTT
NA	NA	TRBJ1-1	TRBV6-2/TRBV6-3	CASSYSSGAEAFF	TGTGCCAGCAGTTATTCATCAGGAGCTGAAGCTTTCTTT
NA	NA	TRBJ2-5	TRBV19	CASSIWAIGDRAQETQYF	TGTGCCAGTAGTATTTGGGCTATCGGGGATCGGGCCCAAGAGACCCAGTACTTC
NA	NA	TRBJ1-2	TRBV4-2	CASSPADSSYGYTF	TGTGCCAGCAGCCCAGCGGACAGTTCCTATGGCTACACCTTC
NA	once	TRBJ2-1	TRBV18	CASSPGVYNEQFF	TGTGCCAGCTCACCAGGGGTCTACAATGAGCAGTTCTTC
NA	NA	TRBJ2-7	TRBV7-2	CASSSRAGSYEQYF	TGTGCCAGCAGCTCAAGGGCCGGGTCTTACGAGCAGTACTTC
TRBD1	NA	TRBJ1-2	TRBV7-9	CASSQPPRQGVRYGYTF	TGTGCCAGCAGCCAACCACCTCGACAGGGGGTGAGGTATGGCTACACCTTC
NA	NA	TRBJ1-4	TRBV5-6	CASSLNRRLEKLFF	TGTGCCAGCAGCTTGAACAGAAGGTTAGAAAAACTGTTTTTT
NA	once	TRBJ2-7	TRBV25-1	CASCPDGTYEQYF	TGTGCCAGCTGCCCGGACGGAACCTACGAGCAGTACTTC
NA	NA	TRBJ1-3	TRBV5-8	CASRVGQISGNTIYF	TGTGCCAGCAGGGTAGGACAGATCTCTGGAAACACCATATATTTT
NA	NA	TRBJ1-5	TRBV6-5	CASRSTGSNQPQHF	TGTGCCAGCAGATCGACAGGCTCCAATCAGCCCCAGCATTTT